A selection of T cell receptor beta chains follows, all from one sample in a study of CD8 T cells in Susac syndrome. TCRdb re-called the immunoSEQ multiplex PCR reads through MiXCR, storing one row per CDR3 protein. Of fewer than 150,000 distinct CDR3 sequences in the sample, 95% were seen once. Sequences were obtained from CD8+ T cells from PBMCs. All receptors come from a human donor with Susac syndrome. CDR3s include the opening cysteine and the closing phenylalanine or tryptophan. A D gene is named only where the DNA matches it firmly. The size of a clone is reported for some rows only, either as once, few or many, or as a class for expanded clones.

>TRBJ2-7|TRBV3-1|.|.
CASSQAVGSSYEQYF
TGTGCCAGCAGCCAAGCTGTAGGGTCCTCCTACGAGCAGTACTTC
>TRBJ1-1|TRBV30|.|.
CAWSVRWGARGNTEAFF
TGTGCCTGGAGTGTACGGTGGGGGGCGAGGGGGAACACTGAAGCTTTCTTT
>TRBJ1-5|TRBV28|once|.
CAIEQASRGNQPQHF
TGTGCCATCGAACAGGCGTCTCGGGGCAATCAGCCCCAGCATTTT
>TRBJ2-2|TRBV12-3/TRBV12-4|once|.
CASSFLGLSGETGKPGELFF
TGTGCCAGCAGTTTTCTCGGGCTCTCTGGGGAAACAGGGAAACCCGGGGAGCTGTTTTTT
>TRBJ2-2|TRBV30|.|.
CAGEGTGELFF
TGTGCCGGTGAGGGCACCGGGGAGCTGTTTTTT
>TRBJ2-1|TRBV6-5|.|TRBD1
CASTLTGTGSYEQFF
TGTGCCAGCACCTTAACCGGGACAGGGAGTTATGAGCAGTTCTTC
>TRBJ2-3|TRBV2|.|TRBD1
CASGTVPEDTQYF
TGTGCCAGCGGGACAGTTCCCGAAGATACGCAGTATTTT
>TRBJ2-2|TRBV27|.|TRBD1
CASSTGTGRNTGELFF
TGTGCCAGCAGCACCGGGACAGGGAGGAACACCGGGGAGCTGTTTTTT
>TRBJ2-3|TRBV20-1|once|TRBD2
CSARGSGRADTQYF
TGCAGTGCTAGAGGAAGCGGGAGGGCGGATACGCAGTATTTT
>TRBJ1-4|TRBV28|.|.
CASSLGGPYFF
TGTGCCAGCAGTTTAGGGGGGCCTTACTTTTTT
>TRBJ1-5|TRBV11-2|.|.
CASSLGYEQPQHF
TGTGCCAGCAGCCTAGGCTACGAACAGCCCCAGCATTTT
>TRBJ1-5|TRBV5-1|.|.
CASSLGDNSNQPQHF
TGCGCCAGCAGCTTGGGAGACAATAGCAATCAGCCCCAGCATTTT
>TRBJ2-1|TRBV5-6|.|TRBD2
CASSLTSGYNEQFF
TGTGCCAGCAGCTTGACTAGCGGATACAATGAGCAGTTCTTC
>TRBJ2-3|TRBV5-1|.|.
CATTSGGAPTDTQYF
TGCGCCACCACAAGCGGAGGGGCGCCCACAGATACGCAGTATTTT
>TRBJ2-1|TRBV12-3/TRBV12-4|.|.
CASSLNGGYNEQFF
TGTGCCAGCAGTTTAAATGGGGGATACAATGAGCAGTTCTTC
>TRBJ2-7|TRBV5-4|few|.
CASSLAPGPLPSEQYF
TGTGCCAGCAGCTTGGCCCCCGGCCCCCTACCGAGCGAGCAGTACTTC
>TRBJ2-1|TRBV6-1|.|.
CASTGESSYNEQFF
TGTGCCAGTACCGGAGAAAGCTCCTACAATGAGCAGTTCTTC
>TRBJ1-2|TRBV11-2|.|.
CASSRRNGPNYGYTF
TGTGCCAGCAGCCGACGGAACGGGCCTAACTATGGCTACACCTTC
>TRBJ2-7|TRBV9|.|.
CASSAGTDSSYEQYF
TGTGCCAGCAGCGCCGGGACCGATAGCTCCTACGAGCAGTACTTC
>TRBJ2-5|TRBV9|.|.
CASGRGQQETQYF
TGTGCCAGCGGCCGGGGTCAGCAAGAGACCCAGTACTTC
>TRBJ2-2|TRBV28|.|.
CASSLVGSGRSGELFF
TGTGCCAGCAGTTTGGTGGGAAGCGGCCGTAGCGGGGAGCTGTTTTTT
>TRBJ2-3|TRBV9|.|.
CASSGGGGTDTQYF
TGTGCCAGCAGTGGCGGAGGGGGCACAGATACGCAGTATTTT
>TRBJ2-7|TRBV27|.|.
CASSFGVGDEQYF
TGTGCCAGCAGTTTTGGGGTAGGAGACGAGCAGTACTTC
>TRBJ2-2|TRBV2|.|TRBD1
CATGTVNTGELFF
TGTGCCACTGGGACAGTGAACACCGGGGAGCTGTTTTTT
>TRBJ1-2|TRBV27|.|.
CDPTGLGYTF
TGTGATCCTACAGGGCTGGGCTACACCTTC
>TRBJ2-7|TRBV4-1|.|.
CASSQESPIQPYEQYF
TGCGCCAGCAGCCAAGAGTCGCCGATCCAGCCCTACGAGCAGTACTTC
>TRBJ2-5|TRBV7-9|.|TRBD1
CASSSIGQGWETQYF
TGTGCCAGCAGCTCGATCGGACAGGGTTGGGAGACCCAGTACTTC
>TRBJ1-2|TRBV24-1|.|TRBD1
CATSDTGQGIGYTF
TGTGCCACCAGTGACACAGGACAGGGGATTGGCTACACCTTC
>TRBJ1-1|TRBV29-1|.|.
CSVVGPRTEAFF
TGCAGCGTTGTGGGGCCCCGGACTGAAGCTTTCTTT
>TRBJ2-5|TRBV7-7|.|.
CASSLAAGEETQYF
TGTGCTAGCAGCTTAGCAGCAGGGGAAGAGACCCAGTACTTC
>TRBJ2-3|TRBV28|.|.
CASSPGADTQYF
TGTGCCAGCAGCCCCGGCGCAGATACGCAGTATTTT
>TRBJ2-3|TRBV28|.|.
CASTSRAELNTQYF
TGTGCCAGCACCTCCCGGGCGGAGCTGAATACGCAGTATTTT
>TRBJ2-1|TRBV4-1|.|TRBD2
CASSQVYASGIYNEQFF
TGCGCCAGCAGCCAAGTCTACGCTAGCGGGATTTACAATGAGCAGTTCTTC
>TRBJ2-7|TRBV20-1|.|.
CSARGAKSYEQYF
TGCAGTGCTAGGGGGGCTAAATCCTACGAGCAGTACTTC
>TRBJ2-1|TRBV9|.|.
CASSVDRDNEQFF
TGTGCCAGCAGCGTAGATCGGGACAATGAGCAGTTCTTC
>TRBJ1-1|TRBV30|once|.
CAQTSMTGDAFF
TGTGCCCAAACCAGCATGACGGGGGATGCTTTCTTT
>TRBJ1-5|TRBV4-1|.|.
CASSQEPPASLRGSNQPQHF
TGCGCCAGCAGCCAAGAACCTCCTGCTAGCCTTCGGGGTAGCAATCAGCCCCAGCATTTT
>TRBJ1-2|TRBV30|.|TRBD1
CAWNTPDRAHGYTF
TGTGCCTGGAATACACCAGACAGGGCTCATGGCTACACCTTC
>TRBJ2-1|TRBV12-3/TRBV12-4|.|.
CASNADSLNNEQFF
TGTGCCAGCAATGCCGACAGCTTAAACAATGAGCAGTTCTTC
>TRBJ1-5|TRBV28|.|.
CASNQRGAGNQPQHF
TGTGCCAGCAATCAAAGGGGGGCGGGCAATCAGCCCCAGCATTTT
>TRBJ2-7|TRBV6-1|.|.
CASLRSHGTRGVGYEQYF
TGTGCCAGCCTCCGGAGCCACGGGACCAGGGGAGTTGGCTACGAGCAGTACTTC
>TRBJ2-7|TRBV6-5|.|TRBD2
CATSGTSIEQYF
TGTGCCACGTCCGGGACTAGTATCGAGCAGTACTTC
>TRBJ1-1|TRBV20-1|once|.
CSARTVMNTEAFF
TGCAGTGCTAGAACAGTGATGAACACTGAAGCTTTCTTT
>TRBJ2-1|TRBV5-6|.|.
CASSPGTGSNEQFF
TGTGCCAGCAGCCCGGGGACTGGGAGCAATGAGCAGTTCTTC
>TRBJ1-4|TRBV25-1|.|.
CASSPVSTNEKLFF
TGTGCCAGCAGTCCAGTTTCAACTAATGAAAAACTGTTTTTT